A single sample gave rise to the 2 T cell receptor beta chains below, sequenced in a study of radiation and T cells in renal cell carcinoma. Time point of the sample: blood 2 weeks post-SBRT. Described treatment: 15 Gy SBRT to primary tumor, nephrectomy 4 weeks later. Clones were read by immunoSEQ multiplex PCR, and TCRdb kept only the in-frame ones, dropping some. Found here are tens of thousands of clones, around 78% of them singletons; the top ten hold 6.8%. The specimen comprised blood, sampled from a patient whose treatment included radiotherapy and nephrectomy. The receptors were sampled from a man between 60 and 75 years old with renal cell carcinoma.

The CDR3 is CASSLLASGSGETQYF. The CDR3 nucleotides are TGTGCCAGCAGCCTCCTGGCTAGCGGGAGTGGTGAGACCCAGTACTTC. The chain has TRBV11-2 and TRBJ2-5, with 10 bases fitting TRBD2. V trimming: 5 bases; J trimming: 5 bases; junction bases outside the gene matches: 11. This CDR3 region has 16 residues. CDR1 is SGHAT, CDR2 FQNNGV, per germline.

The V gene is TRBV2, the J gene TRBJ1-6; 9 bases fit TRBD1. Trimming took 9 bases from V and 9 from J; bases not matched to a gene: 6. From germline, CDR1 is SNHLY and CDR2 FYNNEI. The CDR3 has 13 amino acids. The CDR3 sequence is CARGGTGSSPLHF. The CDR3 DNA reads TGTGCCAGAGGGGGGACAGGGTCTTCACCCCTCCACTTT.